These T cell receptor beta chains were read from a single sample in a study of cytomegalovirus exposure and HLA in healthy donors. The table came from immunoSEQ multiplex PCR; TCRdb's copy has only in-frame clones and leaves some out. This table holds about 240,000 clones, over 80% found once. The sample taken for sequencing was PBMCs. These receptor sequences come from a woman aged 40-49 years in good health and CMV-seropositive. Each CDR3 is given without its conserved first and last residue. Each record gives: D gene, V gene, CDR3 length, CDR3 protein. The D gene is left open where the match is weak.

TRBD1 | TRBV9 | 14 | ASSQHPGTGVYEQY
TRBD2 | TRBV5-1 | 14 | ASSLGSGSSYNEQF
TRBD2 | TRBV7-9 | 15 | SSSPTPLAENTGELF
. | TRBV27 | 10 | ASSLAAGRLY
. | TRBV9 | 15 | ASSVVSGETYTGELF
. | TRBV25-1 | 12 | ASSGGGGNYGYT
. | TRBV2 | 11 | ASSERTALGYT
TRBD2 | TRBV29-1 | 11 | SVDGGSGETQY
. | TRBV7-9 | 9 | SSRSTGEQY
TRBD1 | TRBV2 | 12 | ASKVGQLNQPQH
. | TRBV2 | 10 | ASTGDQETQY
TRBD1 | TRBV11-3 | 13 | ASTIGQATNYGYT
TRBD1 | TRBV6-5 | 13 | ASSSGQGSTDTQY
. | TRBV29-1 | 10 | SVRDSSYEQY
. | TRBV14 | 11 | ASSQDRRGGYT
TRBD1 | TRBV5-1 | 13 | ASSTSTGGGNTIY
. | TRBV9 | 13 | ASSSYSRGMDTQY
TRBD1 | TRBV5-1 | 13 | ASSPGTGGLRGYT
TRBD1 | TRBV9 | 10 | ASSSDRGDAF
. | TRBV7-9 | 10 | SSSRGSQPQH
. | TRBV11-3 | 11 | ASSFEGTGELF
. | TRBV27 | 10 | ASSLGGSEAF
. | TRBV7-2 | 13 | ASSLGVPSSYEQY
TRBD1 | TRBV10-3 | 12 | AISTSGQNYGYT
. | TRBV6-5 | 12 | ASSYQGGNTEAF
. | TRBV9 | 11 | ASSVVPGAEAF
. | TRBV27 | 14 | ASSYSRGMKDYGYT
TRBD1 | TRBV18 | 13 | ASSRQGAGGNTIY
. | TRBV4-3 | 12 | ASSQGGRGYGYT
. | TRBV6-6 | 12 | ASSPDRLTYEQY
. | TRBV2 | 14 | ASSNTGTLRRQPQH
TRBD2 | TRBV5-1 | 13 | ASSPTSGGGYEQY
TRBD1 | TRBV19 | 12 | ATIGGQGNTEAF
TRBD2 | TRBV7-3 | 13 | ASSFGASGTYEQY
. | TRBV2 | 11 | ASSEDTGTKKY
. | TRBV4-1 | 12 | ASSQMGGGETQY
TRBD1 | TRBV19 | 13 | ASSKDRASNQPQH
TRBD1 | TRBV6-1 | 11 | ASRGQGGQPQH
. | TRBV4-2 | 16 | ASSQEGNVGVSSYEQY
. | TRBV30 | 11 | AWSPGTPYEQY
. | TRBV30 | 11 | AWSVDYNQPQH
. | TRBV30 | 10 | AWSGDQGEAF
TRBD2 | TRBV11-2 | 13 | ASSFSGRASDTQY
. | TRBV7-2 | 15 | ASSSTGLGGGNTEAF
. | TRBV4-1 | 15 | ASSQAPEPKTGNTIY
. | TRBV7-9 | 9 | ASSLSGEQY
. | TRBV10-3 | 11 | AARLDSSYEQY
TRBD1 | TRBV2 | 13 | ASNLQGTGVDTQY
. | TRBV30 | 13 | AWSVRGIRNQPQH
. | TRBV27 | 14 | AILPPGPSTAGELF
. | TRBV9 | 14 | ASSRGQYLHTDTQY
TRBD1 | TRBV7-8 | 12 | ASSPGTANYGYT